The present T cell receptor beta chain was sequenced within a study of immune evolution from preneoplasia to lung adenocarcinoma. V was clipped by 2 bases and J by 0 bases; unmatched bases: 10. Germline-derived CDR1 and CDR2 are SNHLY and FYNNEI. The CDR3 extends over 18 amino acids. Clones were sequenced by immunoSEQ multiplex PCR, and TCRdb holds only the in-frame ones, with some missing. This table holds 6,500 to 9,500 clones, under 85% found once. Sequences were obtained from FFPE minimally invasive lung adenocarcinoma tissue. The gene calls are TRBV2 and TRBJ2-3; 8 bases are shared with TRBD2. The TCR was taken from a person aged 80 or over with lung adenocarcinoma. As DNA, the CDR3 is TGTGCCAGCAGTGAATGGGGTCGCGGGGGGTCTAGCACAGATACGCAGTATTTT. This sequence encodes CASSEWGRGGSSTDTQYF.